What follows describes a single T cell receptor beta chain. The antigen is unknown. The primer mix had 60 Vbeta and 13 Jbeta primers. Some clones are missing from TCRdb's copy, which holds only in-frame ones; the method was immunoSEQ multiplex PCR. The sample holds roughly 180,000 clones, roughly 83% seen once. The sample is drawn from a study of cytomegalovirus exposure and HLA in healthy donors. Healthy bone marrow donors supplied every sample. Whole-study results and caveats: HLA alleles showed associations with about 17,000 TCR beta sequences in a later analysis, at a 0.05 false discovery rate. TCR beta V- and J-gene trimming was later associated with a missense DCLRE1C variant. It was reportedly the case that the classifier diagnosed cytomegalovirus status with high specificity and sensitivity.

V was clipped by 4 bases and J by 4 bases; unmatched bases: 8. The germline CDR1 and CDR2 sequences are SGHTA and FQGNSA. The CDR3 runs to 15 residues. V is TRBV7-2 and J is TRBJ2-5; TRBD2 agrees at 8 bases. This TCR was recovered from a boy aged 5-17 years in good health and CMV-seronegative. The sequenced sample was PBMCs. The CDR3: CASSSSGGPSETQYF. The CDR3 bases are TGTGCCAGCAGCTCCTCGGGGGGGCCATCAGAGACCCAGTACTTC.